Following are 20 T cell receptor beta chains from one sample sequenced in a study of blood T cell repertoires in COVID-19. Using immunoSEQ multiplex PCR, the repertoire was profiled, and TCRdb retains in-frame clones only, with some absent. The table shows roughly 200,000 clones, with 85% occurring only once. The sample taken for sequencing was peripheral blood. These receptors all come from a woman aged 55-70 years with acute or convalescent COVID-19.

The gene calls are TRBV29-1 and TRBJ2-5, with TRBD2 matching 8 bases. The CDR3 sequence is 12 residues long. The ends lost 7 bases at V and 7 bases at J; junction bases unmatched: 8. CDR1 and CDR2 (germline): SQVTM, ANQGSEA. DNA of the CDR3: TGCAGCGCCCCACTAGCGGTCGGGACCCAGTACTTC. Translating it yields CSAPLAVGTQYF.

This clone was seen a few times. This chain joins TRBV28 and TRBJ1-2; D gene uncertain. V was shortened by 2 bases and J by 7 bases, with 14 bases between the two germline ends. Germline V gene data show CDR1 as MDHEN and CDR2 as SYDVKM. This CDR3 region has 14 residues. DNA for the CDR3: TGTGCCAGCAGTTTAAGGCCTGGAGGAGGTGGCTACACCTTC. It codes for CASSLRPGGGGYTF.

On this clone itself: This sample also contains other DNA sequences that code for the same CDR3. CDR3 sequence reads: CASSLSGSSYNEQFF. In nucleotides, the CDR3 is TGCGCCAGCAGCCTTAGCGGGAGCTCCTACAATGAGCAGTTCTTC. The rearrangement joins TRBV5-1 to TRBJ2-1; 9 positions match TRBD2. The CDR3 contains 15 residues. The V segment lost 4 bases and the J segment 0 bases; nucleotides outside the gene matches: 2. Germline V gives CDR1 SGHRS, CDR2 YFSETQ.

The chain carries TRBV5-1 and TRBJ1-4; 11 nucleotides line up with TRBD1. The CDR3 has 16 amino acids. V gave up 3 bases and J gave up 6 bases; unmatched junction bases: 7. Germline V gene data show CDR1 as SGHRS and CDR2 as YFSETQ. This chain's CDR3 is CASSSYRTGGDEKLFF. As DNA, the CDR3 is TGCGCCAGCAGCTCCTACCGGACAGGGGGCGATGAAAAACTGTTTTTT.

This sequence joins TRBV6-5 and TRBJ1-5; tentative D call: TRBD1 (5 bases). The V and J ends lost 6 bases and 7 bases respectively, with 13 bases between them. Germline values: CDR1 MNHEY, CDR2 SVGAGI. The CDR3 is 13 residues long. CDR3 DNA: TGTGCCAGCAGCCGGACAAGGTTCCAGCCCCAGCATTTT. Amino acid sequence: CASSRTRFQPQHF.

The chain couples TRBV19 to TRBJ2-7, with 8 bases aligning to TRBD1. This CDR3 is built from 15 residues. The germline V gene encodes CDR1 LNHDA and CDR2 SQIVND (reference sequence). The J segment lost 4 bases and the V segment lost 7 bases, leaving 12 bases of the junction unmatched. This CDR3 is CASIGGTGGFYEQYV. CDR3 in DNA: TGTGCCAGTATCGGGGGTACAGGGGGTTTTTACGAGCAGTACGTC.

The CDR3 DNA follows: TGTGCCATCAGTGAGTCTAGGGGACAGGGGTCTGGGGCCAACGTCCTGACTTTC. This sequence encodes CAISESRGQGSGANVLTF. The chain is built from TRBV10-3 and TRBJ2-6, with 10 bases that match TRBD1. This CDR3 has 18 residues. The germline V gene encodes CDR1 ENHRY and CDR2 SYGVKD. V gave up 0 bases and J gave up 1 base; unmatched junction bases: 3.

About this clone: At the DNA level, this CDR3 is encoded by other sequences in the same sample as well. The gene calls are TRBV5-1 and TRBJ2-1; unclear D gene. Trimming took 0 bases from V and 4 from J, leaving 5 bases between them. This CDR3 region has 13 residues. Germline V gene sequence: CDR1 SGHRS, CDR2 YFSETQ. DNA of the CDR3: TGCGCCAGCAGCTTGGACCGGTACAATGAGCAGTTCTTC. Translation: CASSLDRYNEQFF.

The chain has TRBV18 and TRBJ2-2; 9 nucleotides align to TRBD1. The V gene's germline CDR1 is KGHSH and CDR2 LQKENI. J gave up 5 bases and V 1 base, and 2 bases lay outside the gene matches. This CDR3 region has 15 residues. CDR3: CASSPQQGATGELFF. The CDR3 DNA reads TGTGCCAGCTCACCACAACAGGGGGCGACCGGGGAGCTGTTTTTT.

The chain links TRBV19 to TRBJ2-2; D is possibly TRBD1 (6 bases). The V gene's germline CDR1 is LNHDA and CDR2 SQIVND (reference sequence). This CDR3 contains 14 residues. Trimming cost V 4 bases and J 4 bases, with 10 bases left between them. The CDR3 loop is CASSKGDRTGELFF. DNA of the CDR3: TGTGCCAGTAGTAAGGGGGATCGCACCGGGGAGCTGTTTTTT. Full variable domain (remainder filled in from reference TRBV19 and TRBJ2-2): DGGITQSPKYLFRKEGQNVTLSCEQNLNHDAMYWYRQDPGQGLRLIYYSQIVNDFQKGDIAEGYSVSREKKESFPLTVTSAQKNPTAFYLCASSKGDRTGELFFGEGSRLTVL.

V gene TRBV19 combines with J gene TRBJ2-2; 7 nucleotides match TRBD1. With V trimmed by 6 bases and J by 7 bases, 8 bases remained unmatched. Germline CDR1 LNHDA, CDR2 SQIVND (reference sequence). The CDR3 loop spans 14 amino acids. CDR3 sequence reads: CASRRDREVGELFF. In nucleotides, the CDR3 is TGTGCCAGTAGACGTGACAGGGAAGTCGGGGAGCTGTTTTTT.

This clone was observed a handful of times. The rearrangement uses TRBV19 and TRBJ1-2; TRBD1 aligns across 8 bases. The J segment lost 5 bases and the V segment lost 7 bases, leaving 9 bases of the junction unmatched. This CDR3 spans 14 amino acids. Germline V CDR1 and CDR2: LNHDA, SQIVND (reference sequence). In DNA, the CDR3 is TGTGCCAGTACCTTTGACAGGGGTCGTTATGGCTACACCTTC. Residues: CASTFDRGRYGYTF.

CDR3 in DNA: TGTGCCAGCAGCTTGCGGAGGAACACTGAAGCTTTCTTT. This translates into CASSLRRNTEAFF. The rearrangement joins TRBV5-6 to TRBJ1-1; D not resolved. From germline, CDR1 is SGHDT and CDR2 YYEEEE. CDR3 length equals 13 residues. V gave up 1 base and J gave up 1 base, with 5 bases separating them. The entire variable domain, with the rest obtained from reference TRBV5-6 and TRBJ1-1, is as follows: DAGVTQSPTHLIKTRGQQVTLRCSPKSGHDTVSWYQQALGQGPQFIFQYYEEEERQRGNFPDRFSGHQFPNYSSELNVNALLLGDSALYLCASSLRRNTEAFFGQGTRLTVV.

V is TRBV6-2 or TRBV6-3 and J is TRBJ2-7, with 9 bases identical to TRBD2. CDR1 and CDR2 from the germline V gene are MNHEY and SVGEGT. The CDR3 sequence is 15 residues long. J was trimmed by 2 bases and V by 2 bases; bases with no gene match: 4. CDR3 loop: CASSYTASGTYEQYF. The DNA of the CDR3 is TGTGCCAGCAGTTACACGGCTAGCGGGACCTACGAGCAGTACTTC.

The CDR3 protein is CASSVRDSAQFF. DNA for the CDR3: TGTGCCAGTAGTGTCCGGGACTCAGCTCAGTTCTTC. The V call is TRBV19, the J call TRBJ2-1; D may be TRBD2 (6 bases). The ends were cut back, 5 bases at V and 13 bases at J, with 15 bases in the middle. This CDR3 contains 12 residues. CDR1 and CDR2 (germline): LNHDA, SQIVND (reference sequence).

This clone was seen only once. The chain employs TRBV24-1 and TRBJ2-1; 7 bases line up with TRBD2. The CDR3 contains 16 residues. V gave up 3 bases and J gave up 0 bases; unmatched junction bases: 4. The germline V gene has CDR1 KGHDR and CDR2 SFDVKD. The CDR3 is CATSDASGTSYNEQFF. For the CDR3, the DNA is TGTGCCACCAGTGATGCGAGCGGGACCTCCTACAATGAGCAGTTCTTC.

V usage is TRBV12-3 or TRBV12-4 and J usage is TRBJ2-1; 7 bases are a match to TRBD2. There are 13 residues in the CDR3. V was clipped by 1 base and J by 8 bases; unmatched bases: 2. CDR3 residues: CASSLGAGDEQFF. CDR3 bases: TGTGCCAGCAGTTTAGGCGCGGGGGATGAGCAGTTCTTC.

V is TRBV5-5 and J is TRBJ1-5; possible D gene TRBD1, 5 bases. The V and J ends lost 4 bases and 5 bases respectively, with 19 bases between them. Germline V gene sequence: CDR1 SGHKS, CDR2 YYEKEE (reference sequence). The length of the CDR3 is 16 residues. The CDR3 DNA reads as TGTGCCAGCAGCAGGGGCCAGGTCGCGGTCGATCAGCCCCAGCATTTT. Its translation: CASSRGQVAVDQPQHF.

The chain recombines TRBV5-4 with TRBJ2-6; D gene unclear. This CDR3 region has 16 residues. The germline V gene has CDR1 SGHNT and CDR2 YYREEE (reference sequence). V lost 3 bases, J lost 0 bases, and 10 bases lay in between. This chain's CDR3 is CASSSPSVSGANVLTF. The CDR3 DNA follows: TGTGCCAGCAGCTCCCCTTCGGTCTCTGGGGCCAACGTCCTGACTTTC.

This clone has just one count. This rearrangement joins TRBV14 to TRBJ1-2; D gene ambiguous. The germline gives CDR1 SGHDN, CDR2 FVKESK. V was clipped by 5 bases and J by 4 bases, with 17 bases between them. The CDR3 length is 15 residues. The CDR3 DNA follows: TGTGCCAGCAGCTCCTTTGTCCAGGCCGCCTATGGCTACACCTTC. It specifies CASSSFVQAAYGYTF.